The 31 T cell receptor beta chains reported below all come from one sample, sequenced in a study of cytomegalovirus exposure and HLA in healthy donors. Using immunoSEQ multiplex PCR, the repertoire was profiled, and TCRdb retains in-frame clones only, with some absent. The table has hundreds of thousands of clones, around 87% seen once. Sequenced input: PBMCs. The receptors come from a woman aged 18-29 years in good health and CMV-seropositive.

The chain employs TRBV28 and TRBJ2-3; 10 bases are a match to TRBD2. Germline assignment: CDR1 MDHEN and CDR2 SYDVKM. This CDR3 contains 15 residues. J lost 3 bases, V lost 6 bases, and 6 bases had no gene match. The CDR3 sequence: CASSAGLAATDTQYF. CDR3 sequence (DNA): TGTGCCAGCAGCGCCGGACTAGCGGCTACAGATACGCAGTATTTT. Complete variable domain (other parts from reference TRBV28 and TRBJ2-3): DVKVTQSSRYLVKRTGEKVFLECVQDMDHENMFWYRQDPGLGLRLIYFSYDVKMKEKGDIPEGYSVSREKKERFSLILESASTNQTSMYLCASSAGLAATDTQYFGPGTRLTVL.

V usage is TRBV5-4 and J usage is TRBJ1-1, with D perhaps matching TRBD1 (5 bases). CDR3 length equals 15 residues. Germline V CDR1 and CDR2: SGHNT, YYREEE (reference sequence). The V and J ends lost 4 bases and 1 base respectively, with 14 bases between them. CDR3 region: CASSAPGGTNTEAFF. CDR3 sequence (DNA): TGTGCCAGCAGCGCCCCTGGGGGGACGAACACTGAAGCTTTCTTT.

This clone was counted between two and nine times. The chain joins TRBV19 to TRBJ1-2, with 11 positions matching TRBD1. Germline V lookup: CDR1 LNHDA, CDR2 SQIVND (reference sequence). Losses at the gene ends were 7 bases for V and 6 bases for J; bases not matched to a gene: 16. The CDR3 runs 17 residues. CDR3 in DNA: TGTGCCAGTACCTATATTTCCCTCGGACAGGGGGCGGATGGCTACACCTTC. This sequence encodes CASTYISLGQGADGYTF.

The chain is built from TRBV6-5 and TRBJ2-7; D gene unclear. CDR3 length: 14 amino acids. Germline loops: CDR1 MNHEY, CDR2 SVGAGI. The V end lost 6 bases, the J end lost 0 bases, and 12 bases lay between the germline ends. CDR3 coding DNA: TGTGCCAGCAGACCAACAGAAAGCTCCTACGAGCAGTACTTC. This codes for CASRPTESSYEQYF.

This chain connects TRBV11-1 to TRBJ2-7; D not resolved. The CDR3 is made up of 12 amino acids. CDR1 and CDR2 from the germline V gene are SGHAT and FQDESV (reference sequence). With 8 bases removed from V and 1 base from J, the gap between germline ends came to 9 bases. In DNA, the CDR3 is TGTGCCAGCTCCCGGGTTTCCTACGAGCAGTACTTC. It translates to CASSRVSYEQYF.

This clone was recorded only once. The rearrangement uses TRBV15 and TRBJ1-1; D is uncertain. The CDR3 is 14 amino acids. CDR1 is LNHNV, CDR2 YYDKDF, per germline (reference sequence). V lost 5 bases, J lost 7 bases, and 17 bases lay in between. The CDR3 DNA reads TGTGCCACCAGCGCTGGGCCCTCCGATATTGAAGCTTTCTTT. As protein: CATSAGPSDIEAFF.

The chain combines TRBV2 with TRBJ2-2; 7 bases line up with TRBD2. This CDR3 has 14 residues. Unmatched junction bases numbered 8, after V lost 7 bases and J lost 6 bases. Looked up from germline, CDR1 is SNHLY and CDR2 is FYNNEI. This CDR3 reads CASTREVDSGELFF. The CDR3 nucleotides are TGTGCCAGCACTCGGGAGGTCGATTCCGGGGAGCTGTTTTTT.

The chain carries TRBV4-1 and TRBJ2-3; D is perhaps TRBD1 (5 bases). Germline CDR1 is MGHRA and CDR2 is YSYEKL. The V end lost 0 bases, the J end lost 1 base, and 14 bases lay between the germline ends. CDR3 length: 17 residues. For the CDR3, the DNA is TGCGCCAGCAGCCAAGATCTGGGGCGGAGCGGCACAGATACGCAGTATTTT. Amino acid sequence: CASSQDLGRSGTDTQYF.

The chain uses TRBV27 and TRBJ1-4, with D possibly matching TRBD1 (6 bases). Trimming removed 2 bases from V and 7 bases from J, with 11 bases in between. Per the germline V gene, CDR1 is MNHEY and CDR2 is SMNVEV (reference sequence). This CDR3 has 14 residues. The CDR3 coding sequence is TGTGCCAGCAGTTTAGGGCAGGGGCGTGAAAAACTGTTTTTT. It codes for CASSLGQGREKLFF.

This clone was counted a single time. The genes are TRBV9 and TRBJ1-2, with a tentative D call TRBD1 (6 bases). V was shortened by 7 bases and J by 8 bases, with 12 bases between the two germline ends. The CDR3 is made up of 11 amino acids. Germline V CDR1 and CDR2: SGDLS, YYNGEE. The CDR3 here is CASWGHPGYTF. CDR3 nucleotide sequence: TGTGCCAGCTGGGGGCACCCAGGCTACACCTTC. Full variable domain (remainder filled in from reference TRBV9 and TRBJ1-2): DSGVTQTPKHLITATGQRVTLRCSPRSGDLSVYWYQQSLDQGLQFLIQYYNGEERAKGNILERFSAQQFPDLHSELNLSSLELGDSALYFCASWGHPGYTFGSGTRLTVV.

This chain uses TRBV5-6 with TRBJ2-2; D call uncertain. The V gene lost 1 base and the J gene lost 5 bases, with 6 bases spanning the gap. This CDR3 contains 13 residues. CDR1 SGHDT and CDR2 YYEEEE come from the germline V gene. CDR3 region: CASSLFVTGELFF. In nucleotides, the CDR3 is TGTGCCAGCAGCTTGTTCGTGACCGGGGAGCTGTTTTTT.

The gene calls are TRBV5-1 and TRBJ2-3; TRBD1 matches 9 bases. This CDR3 is 15 amino acids long. The ends lost 6 bases at V and 2 bases at J; junction bases unmatched: 7. In germline, CDR1 is SGHRS, CDR2 YFSETQ. CDR3 sequence (DNA): TGCGCCAGCACTCAACAGGGGGCAGACACAGATACGCAGTATTTT. This translates into CASTQQGADTDTQYF.

The chain employs TRBV5-1 and TRBJ1-1, with TRBD1 identical over 9 bases. Trimming took 7 bases from V and 4 from J; bases not matched to a gene: 5. The CDR3 totals 13 residues. Per the germline V gene, CDR1 is SGHRS and CDR2 is YFSETQ. The CDR3 is CASRTGDFTEAFF. In DNA, the CDR3 is TGCGCCAGCCGGACAGGGGATTTCACTGAAGCTTTCTTT.

The J gene is TRBJ2-5, the V gene TRBV15; 8 positions match TRBD2. This CDR3 comprises 13 residues. The V segment lost 5 bases and the J segment 5 bases; nucleotides outside the gene matches: 4. CDR1 LNHNV and CDR2 YYDKDF come from the germline V gene (reference sequence). CDR3: CATSQQRGETQYF. The CDR3 DNA is TGTGCCACCAGCCAACAGCGGGGGGAGACCCAGTACTTC.

This clone occurred once. The V call is TRBV4-2, the J call TRBJ1-2; TRBD1 matches 8 bases. Germline CDR1 and CDR2: LGHNA and YNFKEQ. The CDR3 loop spans 16 amino acids. With V trimmed by 3 bases and J by 1 base, 7 bases remained unmatched. In DNA form, the CDR3 reads TGTGCCAGCAGCCAGCAGGACAGGGTGTATAACTATGGCTACACCTTC. As protein: CASSQQDRVYNYGYTF.

With respect to this clone: Other DNA sequences within the sample encode an identical CDR3. This sequence joins TRBV7-9 and TRBJ2-7; D unresolved. The CDR3 has 14 amino acids. CDR1 and CDR2 (germline): SEHNR, FQNEAQ (reference sequence). V was trimmed by 3 bases and J by 0 bases, leaving 9 bases between them. This CDR3 reads CASSLSLSSYEQYF. In DNA form, the CDR3 reads TGTGCCAGCAGCTTGAGCTTAAGCTCCTACGAGCAGTACTTC. Using reference TRBV7-9 and TRBJ2-7 for the parts outside the CDR3, the full variable domain is DTGVSQNPRHKITKRGQNVTFRCDPISEHNRLYWYRQTLGQGPEFLTYFQNEAQLEKSRLLSDRFSAERPKGSFSTLEIQRTEQGDSAMYLCASSLSLSSYEQYFGPGTRLTVT.

This clone was detected once. The chain couples TRBV5-1 to TRBJ2-3; 7 bases map to TRBD2. This CDR3 is 16 amino acids long. The V and J ends lost 0 bases and 1 base, in that order; junction bases with no gene match: 5. Per germline, CDR1 SGHRS and CDR2 YFSETQ. Here the CDR3 DNA reads TGCGCCAGCAGCTTGGCCGGACTAGAGCGCACAGATACGCAGTATTTT. Its protein is CASSLAGLERTDTQYF.

V is TRBV7-9 and J is TRBJ1-1; D remains ambiguous. The germline V gene encodes CDR1 SEHNR and CDR2 FQNEAQ (reference sequence). This CDR3 region has 15 residues. V was cut by 4 bases and J by 1 base, with 13 bases left in between. The CDR3 sequence: CASSSPARGNTEAFF. As DNA, the CDR3 is TGTGCCAGCAGCTCACCGGCAAGAGGGAACACTGAAGCTTTCTTT.

The genes are TRBV5-6 and TRBJ2-5; the D is unclear. CDR3 size: 13 residues. V dropped 0 bases and J dropped 3 bases, with 6 bases sitting between them. Germline CDR1 and CDR2: SGHDT and YYEEEE. Here the CDR3 reads CASSLVQEETQYF. CDR3 in DNA: TGTGCCAGCAGCTTGGTGCAGGAAGAGACCCAGTACTTC. Drawing the rest from reference TRBV5-6 and TRBJ2-5, the complete variable domain is DAGVTQSPTHLIKTRGQQVTLRCSPKSGHDTVSWYQQALGQGPQFIFQYYEEEERQRGNFPDRFSGHQFPNYSSELNVNALLLGDSALYLCASSLVQEETQYFGPGTRLLVL.

This chain links TRBV19 with TRBJ1-4; 9 bases line up with TRBD1. Germline V gene sequence: CDR1 LNHDA, CDR2 SQIVND (reference sequence). The length of the CDR3 is 14 residues. The V segment lost 4 bases and the J segment 6 bases; nucleotides outside the gene matches: 3. For the CDR3, the DNA is TGTGCCAGTAGTAGACAGGGGGAATATGAAAAACTGTTTTTT. It codes for CASSRQGEYEKLFF.

This rearrangement joins TRBV19 to TRBJ2-2; the match to TRBD2 covers 8 bases. The CDR3 totals 18 residues. The V gene's germline CDR1 is LNHDA and CDR2 SQIVND (reference sequence). Trimming took 7 bases from V and 2 from J; bases not matched to a gene: 15. CDR3 residues: CASKLGRLASSNTGELFF. Written as DNA, the CDR3 is TGTGCCAGTAAACTGGGGAGACTAGCGAGTTCTAACACCGGGGAGCTGTTTTTT.

DNA of the CDR3: TGTGCCAGCAGGGGGGGTGGGACAGCCTTTGTAAATCAGCCCCAGCATTTT. Its protein product is CASRGGGTAFVNQPQHF. The gene calls are TRBV28 and TRBJ1-5, with 7 bases matching TRBD1. After removal of 6 bases from V and 4 bases from J, the junction contained 15 bases not matched to a gene. Germline loops: CDR1 MDHEN, CDR2 SYDVKM. The CDR3 contains 17 residues.

This sequence joins TRBV11-2 and TRBJ1-2; the D is unclear. This CDR3 has 16 residues. Trimming cost V 0 bases and J 2 bases, with 13 bases left between them. Germline V gene sequence: CDR1 SGHAT, CDR2 FQNNGV. CDR3 residues: CASSLELDLTNYGYTF. The CDR3 nucleotides read TGTGCCAGCAGCTTAGAACTAGACCTGACAAACTATGGCTACACCTTC.

The J gene is TRBJ1-5, the V gene TRBV2; TRBD1 might be the D (6 bases). V shed 5 bases and J shed 5 bases, with 13 bases lying between them. CDR1 and CDR2 from the germline V gene are SNHLY and FYNNEI. This CDR3 comprises 14 residues. In DNA form, the CDR3 reads TGTGCCAGCAGTCCTAATGACAGGTATCAGCCCCAGCATTTT. Its translation is CASSPNDRYQPQHF.

The chain joins TRBV5-6 to TRBJ2-3, with 7 nucleotides matching TRBD2. The CDR3 runs to 15 residues. The V gene end was trimmed by 1 base and the J gene end by 2 bases; junction bases not matched to a gene: 4. Germline-derived CDR1 and CDR2 are SGHDT and YYEEEE. This chain's CDR3 is CASSLWAGATDTQYF. The CDR3 nucleotides are TGTGCCAGCAGCTTGTGGGCGGGAGCCACAGATACGCAGTATTTT.

The gene calls are TRBV29-1 and TRBJ2-1, with D maybe TRBD1 (6 bases). The V end lost 7 bases, the J end lost 15 bases, and 16 bases lay between the germline ends. There are 10 residues in the CDR3. From germline, CDR1 is SQVTM and CDR2 ANQGSEA. Here the CDR3 DNA reads TGCAGCGCGCGACAGGACATCTGGTTCTTC. It is translated as CSARQDIWFF.

This clone was picked up one time. The CDR3 sequence: CASSIRQTVYEQYF. The CDR3 DNA reads as TGTGCCAGTAGTATCCGACAAACCGTATACGAGCAGTACTTC. The chain recombines TRBV19 with TRBJ2-7; D ambiguous. CDR3 length equals 14 residues. V lost 3 bases and J 4 bases, leaving 13 bases between the germline ends. CDR1 LNHDA and CDR2 SQIVND come from the germline V gene (reference sequence). Combining the CDR3 with reference TRBV19 and TRBJ2-7 gives the whole variable domain DGGITQSPKYLFRKEGQNVTLSCEQNLNHDAMYWYRQDPGQGLRLIYYSQIVNDFQKGDIAEGYSVSREKKESFPLTVTSAQKNPTAFYLCASSIRQTVYEQYFGPGTRLTVT.

The CDR3 DNA reads as TGCGCCAGCAGCTTGTCAGCGGGCCCCGAGCAGTACTTC. This sequence encodes CASSLSAGPEQYF. The chain has TRBV5-1 and TRBJ2-7; perhaps TRBD2 as D (6 bases). This CDR3 region has 13 residues. V was shortened by 1 base and J by 6 bases, with 11 bases between the two germline ends. The germline V gene has CDR1 SGHRS and CDR2 YFSETQ.

V and J are TRBV14 and TRBJ2-7; D gene unclear. The CDR3 totals 15 residues. Germline V gene lookup returns CDR1 SGHDN and CDR2 FVKESK. The ends were cut back, 1 base at V and 0 bases at J, with 10 bases in the middle. CDR3 in amino acids: CASSQVGVGSYEQYF. The CDR3 DNA is TGTGCCAGCAGCCAAGTCGGAGTGGGCTCCTACGAGCAGTACTTC.

The DNA for the CDR3 is TGTGCCATCAGTGAGTGGGACAGAAACACTGAAGCTTTCTTT. Its protein product is CAISEWDRNTEAFF. The chain is built from TRBV10-3 and TRBJ1-1; 7 bases align to TRBD1. V was clipped by 1 base and J by 2 bases; unmatched bases: 1. Per the germline V gene, CDR1 is ENHRY and CDR2 is SYGVKD. The CDR3 runs to 14 residues.

This clone was recorded once. This sequence joins TRBV6-1 and TRBJ2-3, with 9 positions matching TRBD2. V lost 3 bases, J lost 4 bases, and 5 bases stayed unmatched. The CDR3 contains 15 residues. In germline, CDR1 is MNHNS, CDR2 SASEGT. The CDR3 DNA reads as TGTGCCAGCAGTGACCGCGGGAGGGTCGCAGATACGCAGTATTTT. This encodes CASSDRGRVADTQYF.